This T cell receptor beta chain was documented in a study of T-cell reconstitution after alpha-beta-depleted transplantation in children. Researchers prepared the TCRbeta library using unique molecular identifiers, the study reports. TCRdb recomputed calls from the PCR reads with MiXCR, one row per CDR3 protein. This table holds roughly 170,000 distinct CDR3 sequences, roughly 6.8% found once. The germline V and J ends were trimmed by 4 bases and 0 bases, with 14 bases remaining between them. This CDR3 comprises 16 residues. CDR1 and CDR2 from the germline V gene are SGDLS and YYNGEE. This clonotype was seen ten or more times.

The V and J genes are TRBV9 and TRBJ1-3; D perhaps matches TRBD1 (6 bases). The TCR was taken from a human donor who donated a stem cell graft to a child with Wiskott-Aldrich syndrome. Sample: PBMCs from the stem cell graft donor, taken from the stem cell graft. This CDR3 reads CASSPRTDRSGNTIYF. CDR3 DNA sequence: TGTGCCAGCAGCCCCAGGACAGACCGCTCTGGAAACACCATATATTTT.